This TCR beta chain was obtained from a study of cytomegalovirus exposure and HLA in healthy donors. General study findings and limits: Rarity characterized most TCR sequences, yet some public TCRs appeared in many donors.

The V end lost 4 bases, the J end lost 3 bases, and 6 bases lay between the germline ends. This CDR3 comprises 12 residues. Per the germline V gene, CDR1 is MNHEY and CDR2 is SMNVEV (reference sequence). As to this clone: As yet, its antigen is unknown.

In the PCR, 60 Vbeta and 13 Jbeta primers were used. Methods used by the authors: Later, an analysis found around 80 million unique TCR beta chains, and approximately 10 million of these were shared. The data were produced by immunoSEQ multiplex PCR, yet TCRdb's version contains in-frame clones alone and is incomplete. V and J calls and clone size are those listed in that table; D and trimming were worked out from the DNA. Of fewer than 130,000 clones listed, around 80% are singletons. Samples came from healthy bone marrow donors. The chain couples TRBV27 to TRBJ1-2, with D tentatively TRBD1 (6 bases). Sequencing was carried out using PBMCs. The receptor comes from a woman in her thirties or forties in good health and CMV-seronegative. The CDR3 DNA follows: TGTGCCAGCAGTTCAGGGGACTATGGCTACACCTTC. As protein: CASSSGDYGYTF.